The present TCR beta chain was sequenced within a study of blood T cells in healthy people across ages (dated by TCRdb to 2014 to 2015). For the study in its entirety: Template switching captured roughly one uniquely barcoded TCR beta cDNA molecule per two T cells in model experiments. To track age-related changes in TCR beta repertoire diversity, the study relied on deep sequencing normalized with unique cDNA molecular identifiers. Donors were grouped into four age groups: young (average roughly 16 years), middle-aged (roughly 37), aged (around 60) and long-lived (over 80). Donors of different ages were randomly distributed across sequencing lanes to avoid experimental bias. For two donors (one aged 18 to 30 and one aged 80 or older), the study analyzed two additional independent replicas of 1 million unique cDNA reads from the same blood draw. Here is what the overall study found, with its caveats: The CMV infection status of donors was not known, potentially confounding age-related changes in expanded clonotypes. A strong correlation was found between observed TCR beta diversity and the percentage of naive T cells measured by flow cytometry. Since profiling was done on bulk unsorted PBMCs, naive and antigen-experienced compartments could not be conclusively compared. Observed TCR beta diversity per million T cells fell roughly linearly with age, and a significant reduction was already apparent by age around 40. Compared with the aged group, more naive CD4+ T cells, fewer expanded clones and increased TCR diversity were shown by the long-lived group, suggesting age selection. Estimates of total diversity from one million sequenced T cells were regarded as lower bounds and underestimates.

This clonotype was found many times. No antigen is known for it. No per-base quality is available; no much larger clone lies one base away. The protocol used for the library was 5' RACE. The instrument was an Illumina HiSeq 2500. A second about 7 to 12 cycle PCR used a sample-barcoded 5' primer and a J-beta primer mix. A unique molecular identifier was introduced onto each TCR beta cDNA molecule by a template-switch 5' adaptor carrying 12 random nucleotides. Each sample yielded at least 2.5 million CDR3-containing paired-end reads. First-strand cDNA was synthesized from all RNA with the Mint cDNA synthesis kit, primed by a TRBC-specific oligonucleotide. After uracil-DNA glycosylase treatment, a first 18-cycle PCR used universal primers M1SS and BC2_uni_R on all cDNA. The original pipeline was this. For normalization, 1 million high-quality reads, each with a distinct molecular identifier, were randomly selected from each sample. Instead of being binned into consensus sequences, reads that shared molecular identifiers were thrown out. MiTCR, with a Q25 quality threshold and the strictest error-elimination algorithm, was used for CDR3 identification, clonotype clustering and error correction. A nonparametric unseen species model with Euler transformation was used to estimate lower-bound total TCR beta diversity. Using fastp trimming at Q25 and MiXCR clonotype assembly, TCRdb reanalyzed the public sequencing data and kept in-frame beta chains. CDR3 protein sequences are deduplicated, and each keeps its most common genes and DNA. These V and J calls derive from TCRdb rather than the authors' analysis. The sample table records 950,000 to 1,200,000 distinct CDR3 sequences; roughly two fifths of these occur just once. The leading ten clones occupy 13% of the sample.

The roughly 39 donors, aged about 6 to 100 years, were systemically healthy Caucasian individuals from Russia. Each donor gave roughly 9 milliliters of peripheral blood, drawn into EDTA-treated Vacutainer tubes. Ficoll-Paque density-gradient centrifugation was used to isolate PBMCs, with at least 7 million per sample. Trizol reagent was used to extract total RNA from PBMCs, with at least 6 micrograms per sample. Naive CD45RAhigh/CD27high T cell percentages were measured by flow cytometry on a PBMC aliquot from every donor. Inclusive of the bounding cysteine and phenylalanine, the CDR3 is 16 residues long. The DNA shown is the 48-base CDR3, in frame from base 1. V is cut by 0 bases and J by 6 bases, and the space between the germline ends is 18 bases. The germline V gene encodes CDR1 SGHKS and CDR2 YYEKEE (reference sequence).

Sequencing input: blood. Recombination linked TRBV5-5 to TRBJ1-2; TRBD1 is perhaps the D gene, given 6 matching bases. This TCR was sampled from a man between 18 and 29 years old in good health. The bases read TGTGCCAGCAGCTTGGCGACTTACAGGGCGCAAAATGGCTACACCTTC. Its product reads: CASSLATYRAQNGYTF.